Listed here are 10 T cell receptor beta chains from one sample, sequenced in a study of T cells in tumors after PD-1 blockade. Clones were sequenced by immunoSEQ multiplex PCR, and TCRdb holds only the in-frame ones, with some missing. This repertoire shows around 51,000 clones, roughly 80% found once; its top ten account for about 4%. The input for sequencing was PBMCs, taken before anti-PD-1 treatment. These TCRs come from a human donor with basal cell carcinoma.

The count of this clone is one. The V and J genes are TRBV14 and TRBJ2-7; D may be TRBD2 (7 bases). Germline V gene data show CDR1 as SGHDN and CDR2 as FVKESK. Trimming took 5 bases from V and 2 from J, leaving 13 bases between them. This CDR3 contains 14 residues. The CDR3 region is CASSVGGGAYEQYF. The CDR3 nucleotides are TGTGCCAGCAGCGTAGGGGGGGGAGCCTACGAGCAGTACTTC.

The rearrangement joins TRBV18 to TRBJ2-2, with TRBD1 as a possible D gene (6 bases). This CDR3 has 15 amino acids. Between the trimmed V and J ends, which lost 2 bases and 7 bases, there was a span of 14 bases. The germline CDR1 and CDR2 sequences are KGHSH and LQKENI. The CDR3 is CASSPGTSLGGELFF. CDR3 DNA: TGTGCCAGCTCACCAGGGACATCCTTGGGCGGGGAGCTGTTTTTT.

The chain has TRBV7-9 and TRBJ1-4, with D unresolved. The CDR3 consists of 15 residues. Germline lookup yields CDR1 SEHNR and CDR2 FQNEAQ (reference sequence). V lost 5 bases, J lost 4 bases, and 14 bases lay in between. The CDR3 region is CASSPGEGGNEKLFF. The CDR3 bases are TGTGCCAGCAGCCCCGGCGAGGGAGGTAATGAAAAACTGTTTTTT.

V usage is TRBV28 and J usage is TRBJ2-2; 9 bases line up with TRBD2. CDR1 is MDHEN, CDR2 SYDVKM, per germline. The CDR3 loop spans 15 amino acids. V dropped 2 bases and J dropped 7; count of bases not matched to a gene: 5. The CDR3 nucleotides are TGTGCCAGCAGTTTAACCGCGGGGGGGAGCGGGGAGCTGTTTTTT. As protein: CASSLTAGGSGELFF.

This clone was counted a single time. The CDR3 reads CAAHERAYGYTF. As DNA, the CDR3 is TGTGCCGCACACGAGAGGGCGTACGGCTACACCTTC. This chain uses TRBV30 with TRBJ1-2; D gene ambiguous. Germline V gives CDR1 GTSNPN, CDR2 SVGIG (reference sequence). V dropped 8 bases and J dropped 8 bases, with 18 bases sitting between them. CDR3 length equals 12 residues.

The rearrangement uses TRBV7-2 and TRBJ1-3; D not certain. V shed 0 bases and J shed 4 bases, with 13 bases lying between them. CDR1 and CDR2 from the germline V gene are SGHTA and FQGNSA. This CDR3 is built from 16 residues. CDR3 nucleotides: TGTGCCAGCAGCTTAGCTAGGTCGGCCACGGGAAACACCATATATTTT. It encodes CASSLARSATGNTIYF.

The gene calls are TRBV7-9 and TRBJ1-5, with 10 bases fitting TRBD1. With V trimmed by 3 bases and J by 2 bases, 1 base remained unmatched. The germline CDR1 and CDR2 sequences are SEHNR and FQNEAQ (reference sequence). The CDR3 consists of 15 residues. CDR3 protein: CASSLGTGGNQPQHF. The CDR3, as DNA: TGTGCCAGCAGCTTGGGGACAGGGGGCAATCAGCCCCAGCATTTT.

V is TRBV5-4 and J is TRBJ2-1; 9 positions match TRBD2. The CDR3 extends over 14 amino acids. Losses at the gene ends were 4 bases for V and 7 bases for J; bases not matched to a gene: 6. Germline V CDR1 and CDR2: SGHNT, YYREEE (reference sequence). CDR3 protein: CASSPLAGPNEQFF. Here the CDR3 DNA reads TGTGCCAGCAGCCCACTAGCGGGCCCAAATGAGCAGTTCTTC.

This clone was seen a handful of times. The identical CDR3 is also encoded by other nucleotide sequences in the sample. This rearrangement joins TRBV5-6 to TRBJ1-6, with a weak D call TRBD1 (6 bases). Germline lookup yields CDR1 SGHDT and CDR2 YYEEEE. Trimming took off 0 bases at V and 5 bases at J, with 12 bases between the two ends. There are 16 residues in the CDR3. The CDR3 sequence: CASSLGRGKNNSPLHF. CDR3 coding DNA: TGTGCCAGCAGCTTGGGCAGGGGTAAGAATAATTCACCCCTCCACTTT.

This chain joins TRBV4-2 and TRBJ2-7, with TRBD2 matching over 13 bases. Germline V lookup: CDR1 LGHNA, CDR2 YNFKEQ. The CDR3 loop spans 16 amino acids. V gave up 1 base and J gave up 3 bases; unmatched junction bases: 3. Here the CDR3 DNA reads TGTGCCAGCAGCCAAGGACTAGCGGGGGGCGTCTACGAGCAGTACTTC. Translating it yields CASSQGLAGGVYEQYF.